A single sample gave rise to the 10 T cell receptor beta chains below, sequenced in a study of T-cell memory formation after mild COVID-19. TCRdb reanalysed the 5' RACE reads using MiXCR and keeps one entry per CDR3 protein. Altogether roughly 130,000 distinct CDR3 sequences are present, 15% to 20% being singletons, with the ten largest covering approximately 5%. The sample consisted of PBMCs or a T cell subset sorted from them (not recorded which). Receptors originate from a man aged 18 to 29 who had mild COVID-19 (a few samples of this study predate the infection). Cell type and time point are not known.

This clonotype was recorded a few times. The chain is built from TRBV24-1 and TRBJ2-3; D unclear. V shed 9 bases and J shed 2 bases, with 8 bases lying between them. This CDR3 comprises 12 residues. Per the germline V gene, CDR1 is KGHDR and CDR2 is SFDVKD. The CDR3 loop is CATAGFTDTQYF. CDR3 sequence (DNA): TGTGCCACCGCAGGCTTCACAGATACGCAGTATTTT.

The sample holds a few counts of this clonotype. The CDR3 reads CATSPGTGSLRRETQYF. CDR3 coding DNA: TGTGCCACCAGTCCCGGGACAGGGTCCCTGAGGAGAGAGACCCAGTACTTC. The rearrangement links TRBV24-1 to TRBJ2-5; 9 nucleotides line up with TRBD1. The V and J ends lost 6 bases and 4 bases, in that order; junction bases with no gene match: 14. Per germline, CDR1 KGHDR and CDR2 SFDVKD. CDR3 size: 17 residues.

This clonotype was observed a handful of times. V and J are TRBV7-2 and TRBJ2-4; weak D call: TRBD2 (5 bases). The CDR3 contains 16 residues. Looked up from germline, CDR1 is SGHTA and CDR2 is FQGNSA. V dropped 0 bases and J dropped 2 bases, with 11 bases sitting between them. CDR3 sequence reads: CASSLALIGTKNIQYF. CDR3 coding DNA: TGTGCCAGCAGCTTAGCGCTCATCGGGACCAAAAACATTCAGTACTTC.

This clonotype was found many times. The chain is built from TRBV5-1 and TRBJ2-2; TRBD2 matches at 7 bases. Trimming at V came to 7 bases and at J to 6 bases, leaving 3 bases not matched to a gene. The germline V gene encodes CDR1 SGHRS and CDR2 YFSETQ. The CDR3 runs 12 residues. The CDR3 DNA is TGCGCCAGCCTCCGGGAGGCCGGGGAGCTGTTTTTT. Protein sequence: CASLREAGELFF.

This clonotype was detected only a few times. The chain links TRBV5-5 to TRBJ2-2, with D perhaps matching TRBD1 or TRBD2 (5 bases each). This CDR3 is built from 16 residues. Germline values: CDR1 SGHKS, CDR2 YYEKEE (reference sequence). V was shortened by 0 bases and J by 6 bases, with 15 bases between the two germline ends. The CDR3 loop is CASSLAVQGAPGELFF. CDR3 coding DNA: TGTGCCAGCAGCTTGGCCGTCCAGGGAGCGCCCGGGGAGCTGTTTTTT.

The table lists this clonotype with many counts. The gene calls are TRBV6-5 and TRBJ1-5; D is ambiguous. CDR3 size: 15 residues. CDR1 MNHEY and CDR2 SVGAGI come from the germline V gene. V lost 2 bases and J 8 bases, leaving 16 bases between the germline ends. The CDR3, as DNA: TGTGCCAGCAGTTACGGGCCCCCTAGCCTCGAGCCCCAGCATTTT. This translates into CASSYGPPSLEPQHF.

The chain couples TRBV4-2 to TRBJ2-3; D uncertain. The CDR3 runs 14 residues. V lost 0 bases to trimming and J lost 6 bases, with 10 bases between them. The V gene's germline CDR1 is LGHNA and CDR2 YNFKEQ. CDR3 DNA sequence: TGTGCCAGCAGCCAAGATCCAACTACCGATACGCAGTATTTT. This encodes CASSQDPTTDTQYF.

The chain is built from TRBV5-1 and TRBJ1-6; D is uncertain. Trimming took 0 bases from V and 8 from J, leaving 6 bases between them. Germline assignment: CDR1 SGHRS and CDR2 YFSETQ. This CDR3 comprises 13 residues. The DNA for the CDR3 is TGCGCCAGCAGCTTGGTCATGGATTCACCCCTCCACTTT. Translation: CASSLVMDSPLHF.

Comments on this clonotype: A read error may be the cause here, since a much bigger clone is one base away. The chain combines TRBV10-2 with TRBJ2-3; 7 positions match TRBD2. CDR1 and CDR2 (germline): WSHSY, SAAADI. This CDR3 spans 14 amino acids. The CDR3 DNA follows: TGCGCCGGCAGTGACGGGGGGAGGACAGATACGCAGTATTTT. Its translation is CAGSDGGRTDTQYF.

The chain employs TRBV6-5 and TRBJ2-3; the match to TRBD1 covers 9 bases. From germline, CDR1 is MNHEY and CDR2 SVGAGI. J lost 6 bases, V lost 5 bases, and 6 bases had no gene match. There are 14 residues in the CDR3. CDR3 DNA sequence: TGTGCCAGCAGTAAGGGGACAGGGCGGGATACGCAGTATTTT. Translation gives CASSKGTGRDTQYF.